The present entry profiles one T cell receptor beta chain with its context. Its antigen is as yet unknown. This CDR3 is built from 15 residues. Germline V gene lookup returns CDR1 MDHEN and CDR2 SYDVKM. Trimming took off 6 bases at V and 6 bases at J, with 20 bases between the two ends. The source of the sample is a study of cytomegalovirus exposure and HLA in healthy donors. About the study: A prior analysis found around 110 million unique TCR beta sequences from around 190 million T cells.

Findings and caveats of the study: An analysis done earlier found most TCR beta V segments productive about 90% or about 30% of the time. Presence/absence comparisons presumed near-even sequencing depth among donors. Sequences of the TCR beta chain were said to predict the HLA-A and HLA-B alleles of most subjects accurately.

PCR used 60 Vbeta primers and 13 Jbeta primers. Measured with immunoSEQ multiplex PCR; TCRdb has only the in-frame clones, and not every one. The sample holds about 170,000 clones; roughly 87% are singletons and the top ten take approximately 1.6%. The V and J genes are TRBV28 and TRBJ1-2; D not certain. Sequenced: PBMCs. The receptor comes from a girl aged 5-17 years in good health and CMV-seropositive. The CDR3 reads CASRDDILGANGYTF. Here the CDR3 DNA reads TGTGCCAGCAGGGATGACATCTTGGGCGCAAATGGCTACACCTTC.